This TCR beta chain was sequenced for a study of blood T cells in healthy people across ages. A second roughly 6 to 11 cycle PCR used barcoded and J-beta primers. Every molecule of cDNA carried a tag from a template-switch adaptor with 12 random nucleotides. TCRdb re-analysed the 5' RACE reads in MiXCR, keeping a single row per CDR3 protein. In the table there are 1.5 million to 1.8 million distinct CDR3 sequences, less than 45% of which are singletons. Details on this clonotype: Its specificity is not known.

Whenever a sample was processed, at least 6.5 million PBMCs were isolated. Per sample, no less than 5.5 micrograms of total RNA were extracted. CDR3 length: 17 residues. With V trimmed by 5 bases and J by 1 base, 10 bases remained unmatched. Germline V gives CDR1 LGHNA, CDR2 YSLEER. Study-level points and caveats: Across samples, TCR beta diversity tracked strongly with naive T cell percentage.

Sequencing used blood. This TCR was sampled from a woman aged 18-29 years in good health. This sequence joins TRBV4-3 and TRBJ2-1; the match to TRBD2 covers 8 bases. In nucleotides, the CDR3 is TGCGCCAGCAGCTGGGACTCACTAGCGGCATCCTACAATGAGCAGTTCTTC. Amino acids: CASSWDSLAASYNEQFF.